This T cell receptor beta chain was sequenced for a study of T cell responses to AZD1222 COVID-19 vaccine. Study-level results: As reported, nearly half of all spike-specific TCRs target variant regions that are unmutated.

On this clone: Its cognate antigen is unknown.

Using immunoSEQ multiplex PCR, the repertoire was profiled, and TCRdb retains in-frame clones only, with some absent. Here the sample spans approximately 140,000 clones, roughly nine tenths being singletons. The length of the CDR3 is 13 residues. Trimming stripped 8 bases from V and 3 bases from J, with 10 bases between. The germline CDR1 and CDR2 sequences are LNHDA and SQIVND (reference sequence). Sequencing was performed on peripheral blood, taken 28 days after the second AZD1222 dose. The chain has TRBV19 and TRBJ2-2; D possibly corresponds to TRBD1 (6 bases). The sequence was collected from an adult who received the AZD1222 COVID-19 vaccine. The CDR3 DNA sequence: TGTGCCAGTGGTACAGGGTACACCGGGGAGCTGTTTTTT. Residues: CASGTGYTGELFF.